This record covers a single TCR beta chain. CDR3 length: 16 residues. From germline, CDR1 is SGHVS and CDR2 FQNEAQ. Losses at the gene ends were 0 bases for V and 5 bases for J; bases not matched to a gene: 7. The repertoire was sequenced with immunoSEQ multiplex PCR; TCRdb's copy has only in-frame clones and lacks some. The data show about 78,000 clones, roughly 80% seen once. This record comes from a study of T cell responses to AZD1222 COVID-19 vaccine. This sequence joins TRBV7-8 and TRBJ1-1; 9 bases fit TRBD1. This TCR was recovered from an adult in good health. This specimen was peripheral blood, taken on day 0 of AZD1222 vaccination. Written as DNA, the CDR3 is TGTGCCAGCAGCTTAGCGATCGCGACAGGGGGAACTGAAGCTTTCTTT. This sequence encodes CASSLAIATGGTEAFF.